The sequence of this T cell receptor (beta chain) was determined in a study of spatial heterogeneity in lung cancer (dated by TCRdb to the late 2010s). Study-level background: More beta-chain than alpha-chain transcripts were consistently detected, likely reflecting higher beta-chain transcript abundance. In the raw uncorrected reads, each unique combination of TCR and UMI appeared on average more than ten times. TCR alpha and beta repertoires were quantitatively compared across multiple tumor regions, matched nontumor lung and blood in non-small cell lung cancer. Nonsynonymous mutation counts, determined by whole-exome sequencing of tumor tissue, were related to TCR repertoire features. Both alpha and beta chains were TCR-sequenced in samples taken at surgery, namely 220 tumor regions, 62 to 65 matched nontumor lung samples and a few dozen PBMC samples.

The method was 5' RACE. Instrument used: NextSeq 500. In the TCR library protocol, a unique molecular identifier was attached to each TCR cDNA molecule so that PCR and sequencing errors could be corrected. The original pipeline was this. TCR identification, UMI-based error correction and CDR3 extraction were performed with Decombinator tools. Expanded TCRs were defined as those above a frequency of 2 per 1,000, corresponding to the top 1% of the tumor frequency distribution. Rényi diversity was computed with the R vegan package after subsampling each repertoire 100 times to 5,000 TCRs. CDR3 similarity networks were built from amino acid triplet string-kernel similarity, connecting CDR3s with pairwise similarity above 0.82. The raw public reads went through TCRdb reprocessing: fastp at Q25, MiXCR clone calling, in-frame beta chains kept. Rows are combined by CDR3 protein, so each entry shows the most common genes and DNA. These V and J calls are TCRdb output, not the study's own analysis. The sample includes roughly 48,000 distinct CDR3 sequences, with about 12% observed a single time. Jointly, the top ten make up approximately 38% of the sample.

According to the germline V gene, CDR1 reads SGHDN and CDR2 reads FVKESK. From its cysteine to its phenylalanine, the CDR3 spans 16 amino acids. The DNA shown is the 48-base CDR3, in frame from base 1. V ends up 3 bases short and J 12 bases short, with an unmatched junction base count of 13. Broader findings and caveats from the paper: Ubiquitous expanded tumor TCRs showed up in blood more often at tumor resection than at routine follow-up. Additional single-cell paired TCR alpha and beta sequencing was considered necessary to confirm, at a functional level, the hypothesis that regional TCRs recognize regional mutations.

This clonotype was counted many times. Its binding antigen is unknown. Per-base quality was not reported, and no clone a single base away is much larger than it. This sample's time point label indicates: sample taken at primary tumor resection. Without any cell sorting, TCR sequencing was performed on whole RNA extracted either from tumor and nontumor lung tissue or from cryopreserved PBMC samples. Donors were 72 patients with early-stage, untreated non-small cell lung cancer from the lung TRACERx cohort. Only patients for whom sufficient RNA was available from at least two tumor regions were selected for TCR sequencing.

The sequence came from a female donor with early-stage non-small cell lung cancer. Sample: PBMCs, taken at surgery. The rearrangement combines TRBV14 with TRBJ2-1, with 11 central nucleotides matching TRBD2. The CDR3 amino acid sequence is: CASSQPGTSGLTGQFF. In nucleotide form, the sequence is TGTGCCAGCAGCCAGCCCGGGACTAGCGGTCTCACTGGGCAGTTCTTC.